This T cell receptor (beta chain) originates from a study of blood T cell repertoires in COVID-19. The data were produced by immunoSEQ multiplex PCR, yet TCRdb's version contains in-frame clones alone and is incomplete. This table has about 160,000 clones, around four fifths appearing once. Germline loops: CDR1 KGHSH, CDR2 LQKENI. The germline V and J ends were trimmed by 3 bases and 4 bases, with 18 bases remaining between them. The CDR3 length is 16 residues. The source of this sequence is a woman of 80 years or more with acute or convalescent COVID-19. The sequencing input was peripheral blood. The chain employs TRBV18 and TRBJ1-1, with a weak D call TRBD1 (5 bases). The CDR3 bases are TGTGCCAGCTCACCCTTAACACTTTCACAGGTCACTGAAGCTTTCTTT. It translates to CASSPLTLSQVTEAFF. The entire variable domain, with the rest obtained from reference TRBV18 and TRBJ1-1, is as follows: NAGVMQNPRHLVRRRGQEARLRCSPMKGHSHVYWYRQLPEEGLKFMVYLQKENIIDESGMPKERFSAEFPKEGPSILRIQQVVRGDSAAYFCASSPLTLSQVTEAFFGQGTRLTVV.